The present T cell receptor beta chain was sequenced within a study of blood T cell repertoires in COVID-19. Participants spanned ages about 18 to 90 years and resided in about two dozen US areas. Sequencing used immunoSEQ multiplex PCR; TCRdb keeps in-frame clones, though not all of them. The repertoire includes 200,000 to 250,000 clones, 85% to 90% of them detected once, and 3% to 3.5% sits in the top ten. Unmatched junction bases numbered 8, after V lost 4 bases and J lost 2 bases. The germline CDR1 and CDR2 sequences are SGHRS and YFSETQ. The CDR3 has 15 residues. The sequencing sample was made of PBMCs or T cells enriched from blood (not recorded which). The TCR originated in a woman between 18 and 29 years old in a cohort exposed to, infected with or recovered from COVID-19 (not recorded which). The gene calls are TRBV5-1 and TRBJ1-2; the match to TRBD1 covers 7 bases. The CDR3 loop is CASSPWDSRNYGYTF. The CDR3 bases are TGCGCCAGCAGCCCCTGGGACAGCAGGAACTATGGCTACACCTTC.